The rows below give T cell receptor beta chains drawn from one sample of a study of T cell responses to AZD1222 COVID-19 vaccine. Using immunoSEQ multiplex PCR, the repertoire was profiled, and TCRdb retains in-frame clones only, with some absent. In the table there are 120,000 or so clones, 94% of which are singletons. The sequencing here drew on peripheral blood, taken 28 days after the second AZD1222 dose. Every receptor here comes from an adult who received the AZD1222 COVID-19 vaccine. The conserved cysteine and the conserved F or W are not part of the CDR3 here.

j_call: TRBJ1-1
v_call: TRBV19
cdr3_aa: ASSYAMNTEAF

j_call: TRBJ1-1
v_call: TRBV18
cdr3_aa: ASSPMEGGVPEAF

j_call: TRBJ1-1
v_call: TRBV6-4
cdr3_aa: ASSESGTNTEAF

j_call: TRBJ1-4
v_call: TRBV9
cdr3_aa: ASSVSPGGGNNEKLF

j_call: TRBJ1-1
v_call: TRBV5-6
cdr3_aa: ASSPVGRAEAF

j_call: TRBJ1-2
v_call: TRBV5-1
cdr3_aa: ASSLEGGSYGYT

j_call: TRBJ1-5
v_call: TRBV18
cdr3_aa: ASSPSGYSNQPQH

j_call: TRBJ2-2
v_call: TRBV7-8
cdr3_aa: ASIPQGGVAGELF

j_call: TRBJ2-3
v_call: TRBV9
cdr3_aa: ASSAARLAGTDTQY

j_call: TRBJ2-7
v_call: TRBV27
cdr3_aa: ASSPTIEGQGYEQY

j_call: TRBJ1-5
v_call: TRBV6-5
cdr3_aa: ASSRGVGQPQH

j_call: TRBJ1-1
v_call: TRBV4-1
cdr3_aa: ASSQDLYRAGSEAF

j_call: TRBJ1-2
v_call: TRBV15
cdr3_aa: ATSSQDYGYT

j_call: TRBJ2-1
v_call: TRBV18
cdr3_aa: ASSQTGFGNEQF

j_call: TRBJ2-1
v_call: TRBV14
cdr3_aa: ASSQDRRNEQF

j_call: TRBJ1-1
v_call: TRBV29-1
cdr3_aa: SVVGVPGAF

j_call: TRBJ2-7
v_call: TRBV7-2
cdr3_aa: ASSLGRGMSSYEQY

j_call: TRBJ2-5
v_call: TRBV5-8
cdr3_aa: ASSLNQETQY

j_call: TRBJ1-6
v_call: TRBV9
cdr3_aa: ASSVGGSNSPLH

j_call: TRBJ1-1
v_call: TRBV30
cdr3_aa: AWTLLNNREAF

j_call: TRBJ2-1
v_call: TRBV6-5
cdr3_aa: ASGQGLTNNEQF

j_call: TRBJ1-1
v_call: TRBV3-1/TRBV3-2
cdr3_aa: ASSQAPHTEAF

j_call: TRBJ1-5
v_call: TRBV6-2/TRBV6-3
cdr3_aa: ASSRTGSNQPQH

j_call: TRBJ1-1
v_call: TRBV27
cdr3_aa: ASSFGVGTEAF

j_call: TRBJ2-7
v_call: TRBV7-9
cdr3_aa: ASSLGLAGVDEQY

j_call: TRBJ1-2
v_call: TRBV19
cdr3_aa: ASRRGTGINYGYT